The clone carrying this TCR beta chain was seen a few times. The germline V gene encodes CDR1 MGHRA and CDR2 YSYEKL. The CDR3 consists of 16 residues. The V and J ends lost 0 bases and 4 bases respectively, with 15 bases between them. The data are from a study of blood T cell repertoires in COVID-19. Assay: immunoSEQ multiplex PCR; the TCRdb copy retains only in-frame clones and omits some. The profile covers roughly 140,000 clones, with over 75% appearing a single time and about an eighth taken by the ten largest. This TCR derives from a man between 60 and 70 years old with active or convalescent COVID-19. V is TRBV4-1 and J is TRBJ2-5, with D unclear. Sequencing was performed on peripheral blood. CDR3 in amino acids: CASSQDQSSFGETQYF. The CDR3 bases are TGCGCCAGCAGCCAAGATCAATCCTCATTCGGAGAGACCCAGTACTTC.